This entry is about one TCR beta chain. This receptor's antigen is unknown. Qualities for individual bases were not recorded, and no much larger clone is one base off. The data were obtained in a study of blood T cell repertoires in COVID-19 (dated by TCRdb to 2020 to 2021). Background on the whole study: Collaborator samples came from the United States, Italy and Spain and covered acute and convalescent phases of COVID-19. The material from the prospective study consisted of cDNA or gDNA derived from T cells, B-cell-depleted T cells, or PBMCs. The dataset comprised deeply sampled blood TCRbeta repertoires from subjects exposed to, actively infected with, or recovered from COVID-19. The repertoires were made available in a free public database intended to serve as a resource for research on the immune response to SARS-CoV-2. The samples were drawn from two sources: the first 160 participants of the ongoing ImmuneRACE study, and 1,000 to 1,500 subjects contributed by 6 global collaborators. Nearly every sample came with metadata listing a de-identified subject ID, COVID-19 status, age in years and sex. HLA class I and class II types, where available, came from metadata supplied by the sample provider rather than from assay-based typing.

The collaborating institutions used their own protocols to collect whole blood in K2EDTA tubes. For TCRbeta analysis, collaborators shipped samples in one of three forms: frozen whole blood, isolated PBMCs, or DNA extracted from either of those sample types. General study outcomes and caveats: How much clinical and demographic metadata was included differed by source and by participant, and the metadata was provided uncurated.

The V end gives up 4 bases and the J end 7 bases, leaving 6 bases in the junction not matched to a gene. Looking up the germline V gene (reference sequence) yields CDR1 WNHNN and CDR2 SYGVQD. The CDR3 spans 15 residues, from the cysteine through the phenylalanine. The read is trimmed to its CDR3 DNA, 45 bases read in frame from base 1. TCRbeta CDR3 regions were amplified from genomic DNA using the immunoSEQ Assay, a bias-controlled multiplex PCR. The authors' analysis ran thus. The number of nucleated cells in each sample was estimated by amplification of reference gene primers within the assay. To quantify the absolute abundance of each unique TCRbeta CDR3 rearrangement, sequence reads were collapsed and filtered. For each sample, productive Simpson clonality was calculated as the square root of Simpson's diversity index over productive rearrangements. Held by TCRdb, this immuneACCESS table contains in-frame sequences only and omits some clones. Under half of the omission traces to an unresolved V gene where checked; the cause of the rest is unknown. That table gives V, J and clone size, and the DNA gave D and trimming. The sample records under 120,000 clones, approximately 62% of which are singletons. Around 6.3% of the sample is taken by the ten largest.

Sequencing was performed on peripheral blood. This receptor chain uses TRBV10-1 and TRBJ2-2, and 10 junction bases match TRBD2. The receptor was derived from a man older than 75 with acute or convalescent COVID-19. At the DNA level, the sequence is TGCGCCAGCAGTGCTGGAGCGGGAGGGTTCGGGGAGCTGTTTTTT. This codes for CASSAGAGGFGELFF.